The 8 T cell receptor beta chains in this list originate from one sample, sequenced in a study of shared T cell receptors in the human thymus. TCRdb keeps only in-frame clones here, not all; method: immunoSEQ multiplex PCR. Of hundreds of thousands of clones detected, around 87% appear once; the ten largest clones hold 0.0094%. A further study also used this sample, focusing on human thymus T cells.

The sample consisted of thymocytes. The receptors were sampled from a boy less than two years old with a congenital heart defect.

CDR3 in DNA: TGTGCCAGCAGCTTGGCCGACTTAAGCGGGGGGGGCACAGATACGCAGTATTTT. This encodes CASSLADLSGGGTDTQYF. This chain uses TRBV5-6 with TRBJ2-3, with 10 bases lining up with TRBD2. V dropped 0 bases and J dropped 1; count of bases not matched to a gene: 8. The CDR3 spans 18 residues. Germline V gene lookup returns CDR1 SGHDT and CDR2 YYEEEE.

This chain joins TRBV5-6 and TRBJ2-3; 11 bases agree with TRBD1. The CDR3 loop spans 16 amino acids. V trimming: 0 bases; J trimming: 6 bases; junction bases outside the gene matches: 6. Germline values: CDR1 SGHDT, CDR2 YYEEEE. The DNA of the CDR3 is TGTGCCAGCAGCTTGGTGGACAGGGGGCGGAAGGATACGCAGTATTTT. This gives the protein CASSLVDRGRKDTQYF.

This clone occurred once. The V gene is TRBV18, the J gene TRBJ2-7; D possibly corresponds to TRBD1 (6 bases). Per germline, CDR1 KGHSH and CDR2 LQKENI. The CDR3 consists of 14 residues. Trimming removed 3 bases at V and 5 bases at J, with 14 bases between. The CDR3 spells CASSPDQGNHEQYF. The CDR3 region has the DNA TGTGCCAGCTCACCCGATCAGGGGAACCACGAGCAGTACTTC.

This clone was seen a single time. The rearrangement links TRBV14 to TRBJ2-1; TRBD2 is a possible D gene (6 bases). The V end lost 0 bases, the J end lost 4 bases, and 19 bases lay between the germline ends. This CDR3 has 18 amino acids. Germline CDR1 and CDR2: SGHDN and FVKESK. CDR3 loop: CASSQEVEGTGVYNEQFF. The CDR3, as DNA: TGTGCCAGCAGCCAAGAAGTGGAGGGGACGGGAGTTTACAATGAGCAGTTCTTC.

V and J are TRBV28 and TRBJ2-7; perhaps TRBD1 as D (8 bases). Germline lookup yields CDR1 MDHEN and CDR2 SYDVKM. The CDR3 spans 14 residues. V dropped 7 bases and J dropped 0 bases, with 13 bases sitting between them. CDR3 DNA sequence: TGTGCCAGCACTAGCGGACAGGGCTCCTACGAGCAGTACTTC. The encoded protein is CASTSGQGSYEQYF.

A single count supports this clone. The chain has TRBV6-5 and TRBJ2-7, with D unclear. The CDR3 runs to 12 residues. Per the germline V gene, CDR1 is MNHEY and CDR2 is SVGAGI. Trimming took off 5 bases at V and 3 bases at J, with 8 bases between the two ends. This CDR3 is CASSDDNYEQYF. DNA of the CDR3: TGTGCCAGCAGTGACGACAACTACGAGCAGTACTTC.

This CDR3 is CASSELGVFTGAGEKLFF. CDR3 nucleotides: TGTGCCAGCAGTGAATTAGGAGTATTTACAGGGGCGGGGGAAAAACTGTTTTTT. This chain joins TRBV25-1 and TRBJ1-4; TRBD1 matches 7 bases. Germline CDR1 MGHDK, CDR2 SYGVNS. The CDR3 extends over 18 amino acids. The J segment lost 8 bases and the V segment lost 1 base, leaving 16 bases of the junction unmatched.

The chain combines TRBV6-4 with TRBJ2-1; D unclear. CDR3 length: 14 residues. CDR1 is MRHNA, CDR2 SNTAGT, per germline. V gave up 3 bases and J gave up 7 bases, with 13 bases separating them. The CDR3: CASSEAHTENEQFF. The CDR3 DNA follows: TGTGCCAGCAGTGAGGCCCACACCGAAAATGAGCAGTTCTTC.